This T cell receptor (beta chain) was sequenced during a study of blood T cell repertoires in COVID-19. Only in-frame clones appear in the TCRdb table, and some are missing; sequencing was by immunoSEQ multiplex PCR. The table shows under 200,000 clones, with roughly 80% occurring only once. With V trimmed by 4 bases and J by 6 bases, 11 bases remained unmatched. The CDR3 is 15 amino acids. Germline CDR1 and CDR2: SGHNT and YYREEE (reference sequence). The receptor was isolated from a man aged 55 to 69 with active or convalescent COVID-19. This chain connects TRBV5-4 to TRBJ2-3, with 7 bases that match TRBD2. Material for sequencing was peripheral blood. CDR3 amino acids: CASSATSVPRDTQYF. The CDR3 DNA reads as TGTGCCAGCAGCGCTACTAGCGTCCCTAGGGATACGCAGTATTTT.